This T cell receptor (beta chain) was recovered during a study of blood T cell repertoires in COVID-19. Study background: PBMCs, B-cell-depleted T cells, or T cells provided the cDNA or gDNA that made up the material.

Residents of about 25 US areas, aged roughly 18 to 89 years, made up the participants. In the source study's methods: Quantification of nucleated cells was approximated via reference gene primer amplification. The method was immunoSEQ multiplex PCR; TCRdb's version includes in-frame clones alone and lacks a portion of them. V and J calls and clone size are those listed in that table; D and trimming were worked out from the DNA. This sample has under 200,000 clones, with around 88% found just once. Germline loops: CDR1 KGHDR, CDR2 SFDVKD. The CDR3 loop spans 15 amino acids. V lost 3 bases to trimming and J lost 4 bases; unmatched junction nucleotides: 5.

The sequencing input was PBMCs or T cells enriched from blood (not recorded which). The gene calls are TRBV24-1 and TRBJ2-7; 10 nucleotides match TRBD1. This clonotype was sampled from a middle-aged man with acute COVID-19. This CDR3 reads CATSDLTGGGYEQYF. The CDR3 nucleotides are TGTGCCACCAGTGATCTGACAGGGGGCGGATACGAGCAGTACTTC.